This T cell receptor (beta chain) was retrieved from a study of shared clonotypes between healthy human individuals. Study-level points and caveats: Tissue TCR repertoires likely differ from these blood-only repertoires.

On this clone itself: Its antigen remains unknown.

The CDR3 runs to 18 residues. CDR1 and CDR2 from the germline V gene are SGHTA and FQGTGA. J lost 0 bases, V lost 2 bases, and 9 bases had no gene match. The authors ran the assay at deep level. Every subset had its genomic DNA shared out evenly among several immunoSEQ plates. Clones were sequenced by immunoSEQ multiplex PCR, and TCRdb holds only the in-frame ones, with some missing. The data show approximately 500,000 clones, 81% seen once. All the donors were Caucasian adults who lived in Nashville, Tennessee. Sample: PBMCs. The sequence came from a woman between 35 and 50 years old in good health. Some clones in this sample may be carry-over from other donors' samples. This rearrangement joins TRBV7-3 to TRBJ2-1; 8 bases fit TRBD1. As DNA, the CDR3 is TGTGCCAGCAGCTTAGGTCCCAGGGGGCTGAGCTCCTACAATGAGCAGTTCTTC. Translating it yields CASSLGPRGLSSYNEQFF. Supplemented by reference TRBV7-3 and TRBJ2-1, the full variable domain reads GAGVSQTPSNKVTEKGKYVELRCDPISGHTALYWYRQSLGQGPEFLIYFQGTGAADDSGLPNDRFFAVRPEGSVSTLKIQRTERGDSAVYLCASSLGPRGLSSYNEQFFGPGTRLTVL.